These 24 T cell receptor beta chains were all obtained from the same sample, sequenced in a study of early T cells in non-severe SARS-CoV-2 infection. TCRdb independently ran MiXCR on the 5' RACE reads; one entry per CDR3 protein. The sample lists 85,000 to 100,000 distinct CDR3 sequences, roughly 15% occurring once. Material: whole blood. These receptors originate from an adult who was a healthcare worker with PCR-confirmed SARS-CoV-2 infection or an uninfected control (not recorded which).

This clonotype was seen a few times. The genes are TRBV11-2 and TRBJ2-1, with 8 bases lining up with TRBD2. Germline CDR1 and CDR2: SGHAT and FQNNGV. The J segment lost 6 bases and the V segment lost 5 bases, leaving 9 bases of the junction unmatched. The CDR3 covers 15 residues. The CDR3 reads CASSPPGAGGNEQFF. Written as DNA, the CDR3 is TGTGCCAGCAGCCCCCCGGGGGCGGGGGGCAATGAGCAGTTCTTC.

This clonotype showed up just a few times. The chain is built from TRBV27 and TRBJ1-5; D unresolved. Deletions cut 4 bases from V and 7 bases from J, with 23 bases between. CDR1 is MNHEY and CDR2 is SMNVEV in the germline V gene (reference sequence). The CDR3 sequence is 17 residues long. The CDR3 coding sequence is TGTGCCAGCAGTTCCTCATCCCGGACTTCCGCGGGACAGCCCCAGCATTTT. It codes for CASSSSSRTSAGQPQHF.

This clonotype has more than one count but fewer than ten. The rearrangement joins TRBV20-1 to TRBJ1-1; D not certain. The CDR3 is made up of 13 amino acids. V dropped 0 bases and J dropped 6 bases, with 11 bases sitting between them. CDR1 is DFQATT, CDR2 SNEGSKA, per germline (reference sequence). In DNA, the CDR3 is TGCAGTGCTAGAGATAGCACAAGCCCTGAAGCTTTCTTT. This sequence encodes CSARDSTSPEAFF.

This clonotype was observed a handful of times. Written as DNA, the CDR3 is TGTGCCAGCAGTTTATCACATTCGTACGAGCAGTACTTC. Translation: CASSLSHSYEQYF. The chain carries TRBV27 and TRBJ2-7; no firm D call. The CDR3 loop spans 13 amino acids. Germline V CDR1 and CDR2: MNHEY, SMNVEV (reference sequence). Trimming pared 0 bases from V and 4 bases from J, leaving 7 bases between.

This clonotype was detected ten times or more. The chain is built from TRBV20-1 and TRBJ2-2; 10 positions agree with TRBD2. Germline V gene data show CDR1 as DFQATT and CDR2 as SNEGSKA (reference sequence). The V segment lost 2 bases and the J segment 3 bases; nucleotides outside the gene matches: 0. CDR3 length: 14 residues. This CDR3 is CSARLAGDTGELFF. CDR3 coding DNA: TGCAGTGCTAGACTAGCGGGAGACACCGGGGAGCTGTTTTTT.

This clonotype was detected only a few times. This chain connects TRBV5-1 to TRBJ2-7, with 7 bases aligning to TRBD2. The ends lost 0 bases at V and 1 base at J; junction bases unmatched: 7. The CDR3 extends over 16 amino acids. Per the germline V gene, CDR1 is SGHRS and CDR2 is YFSETQ. The CDR3 DNA reads TGCGCCAGCAGCTTGGCTAGCGGCGCGATTTCCTACGAGCAGTACTTC. Protein: CASSLASGAISYEQYF.

The V gene is TRBV12-3 or TRBV12-4, the J gene TRBJ2-3; D possibly corresponds to TRBD2 (6 bases). This CDR3 region has 15 residues. The V end was cut by 1 base, the J end by 1 base, with 9 bases between. CDR3 coding DNA: TGTGCCAGCAGTTTAGGGGTAGCGGGCACAGATACGCAGTATTTT. Translation gives CASSLGVAGTDTQYF.

This clonotype was seen a handful of times. This chain connects TRBV20-1 to TRBJ1-2; tentatively, D is TRBD1 (5 bases). The CDR3 runs 12 residues. The germline V and J ends were trimmed by 6 bases and 3 bases, with 11 bases remaining between them. Germline CDR1 DFQATT, CDR2 SNEGSKA (reference sequence). The CDR3 sequence is CSARMGDYGYTF. The CDR3 coding sequence is TGCAGTGCCAGGATGGGGGACTATGGCTACACCTTC.

The chain joins TRBV6-2 or TRBV6-3 to TRBJ1-1; 7 bases line up with TRBD1. The junction had 3 bases not matched to a gene; V was cut back by 4 bases and J by 1 base. From germline, CDR1 is MNHEY and CDR2 SVGEGT. This CDR3 contains 14 residues. The CDR3 spells CASSLQGPNTEAFF. As DNA, the CDR3 is TGTGCCAGCAGTTTACAGGGGCCGAACACTGAAGCTTTCTTT.

The rearrangement links TRBV7-2 to TRBJ2-3; D may be TRBD2 (6 bases). Germline V lookup: CDR1 SGHTA, CDR2 FQGNSA. This CDR3 comprises 15 residues. Trimming removed 5 bases from V and 0 bases from J, with 12 bases in between. In nucleotides, the CDR3 is TGTGCCAGCAGCCTACGACTAGTGAGCACAGATACGCAGTATTTT. Translation: CASSLRLVSTDTQYF.

This clonotype has a handful of counts. This chain uses TRBV5-5 with TRBJ2-3; no clear D gene. The germline V gene encodes CDR1 SGHKS and CDR2 YYEKEE (reference sequence). The CDR3 totals 14 residues. Trimming took 0 bases from V and 0 from J, leaving 5 bases between them. Here the CDR3 reads CASSLARSTDTQYF. CDR3 DNA: TGTGCCAGCAGCTTGGCGCGGAGCACAGATACGCAGTATTTT.

In regard to this clonotype: A read error may produce the germline difference seen at one junction end. This chain connects TRBV30 to TRBJ1-2; weak D call: TRBD1 (6 bases). Germline V gene data show CDR1 as GTSNPN and CDR2 as SVGIG (reference sequence). The CDR3 length is 11 residues. The CDR3 DNA sequence: TGTGCCTGGAGTGTACTAAGGGACATCATCTTC. This gives the protein CAWSVLRDIIF.

In this sample, this clonotype turned up a few times. The rearrangement uses TRBV9 and TRBJ2-7, with 7 bases matching TRBD1. The germline V gene encodes CDR1 SGDLS and CDR2 YYNGEE. The CDR3 contains 16 residues. V shed 0 bases, J shed 5 bases, and the junction held 11 bases outside the gene matches. The CDR3 reads CASSVGPQGVVNEQYF. DNA of the CDR3: TGTGCCAGCAGCGTAGGGCCCCAGGGGGTCGTGAACGAGCAGTACTTC.

The rearrangement uses TRBV4-1 and TRBJ1-2; D is perhaps TRBD1 (5 bases). The V and J ends lost 0 bases and 4 bases respectively, with 12 bases between them. The CDR3 runs 15 residues. Germline loops: CDR1 MGHRA, CDR2 YSYEKL. Here the CDR3 reads CASSQDARGSYGYTF. The CDR3 DNA sequence: TGCGCCAGCAGCCAAGATGCAAGGGGCAGCTATGGCTACACCTTC.

This clonotype was counted between two and nine times. The chain has TRBV4-3 and TRBJ2-7; tentative D call: TRBD1 (5 bases). Trimming pared 1 base from V and 5 bases from J, leaving 9 bases between. This CDR3 spans 13 amino acids. Per the germline V gene, CDR1 is LGHNA and CDR2 is YSLEER. For the CDR3, the DNA is TGCGCCAGCAGCCAAGTCCCAGGGCACGAGCAGTACTTC. Translating it yields CASSQVPGHEQYF.

This clonotype was detected a few times. The chain is built from TRBV30 and TRBJ1-4; TRBD1 is a possible D gene (5 bases). V was trimmed by 4 bases and J by 0 bases, leaving 15 bases between them. The CDR3 is 16 amino acids. Germline CDR1 GTSNPN, CDR2 SVGIG (reference sequence). CDR3 loop: CAWNLGPGTTNEKLFF. The CDR3, as DNA: TGTGCCTGGAATCTGGGACCAGGTACAACTAATGAAAAACTGTTTTTT.

The V gene is TRBV20-1, the J gene TRBJ2-7; 13 nucleotides align to TRBD2. Germline V gene sequence: CDR1 DFQATT, CDR2 SNEGSKA (reference sequence). V trimming: 6 bases; J trimming: 8 bases; junction bases outside the gene matches: 13. CDR3 length: 15 residues. The CDR3 bases are TGCAGTGCCAGGAACCGACTAGCGGGAGGATCTCAGCAGTACTTC. This translates into CSARNRLAGGSQQYF.

There are a few counts of this clonotype. The chain couples TRBV29-1 to TRBJ2-5, with D perhaps matching TRBD1 (5 bases). V lost 6 bases to trimming and J lost 2 bases, with 10 bases between them. The CDR3 is 12 residues long. Per the germline V gene, CDR1 is SQVTM and CDR2 is ANQGSEA. Here the CDR3 DNA reads TGCAGCGTCCGCAGGGCTCAAGAGACCCAGTACTTC. Translation gives CSVRRAQETQYF.

The chain couples TRBV2 to TRBJ1-1; TRBD1 is a possible D gene (6 bases). The ends were cut back, 6 bases at V and 0 bases at J, with 11 bases in the middle. Germline CDR1 reads SNHLY; CDR2 reads FYNNEI. The CDR3 has 14 amino acids. The CDR3 nucleotides read TGTGCCAGCAGAGGACAGCAGATGAACACTGAAGCTTTCTTT. Translating it yields CASRGQQMNTEAFF.

Many counts were recorded for this clonotype. This chain links TRBV18 with TRBJ2-1; 8 nucleotides match TRBD1. Germline V CDR1 and CDR2: KGHSH, LQKENI. V was pared by 4 bases and J by 7 bases, with 0 bases of the junction left unmatched. The CDR3 is 12 amino acids. CDR3 DNA sequence: TGTGCCAGCTCACGACAGGGGAATGAGCAGTTCTTC. This encodes CASSRQGNEQFF.

This clonotype was counted only a few times. The chain recombines TRBV6-4 with TRBJ2-1, with no clear D. Germline V gives CDR1 MRHNA, CDR2 SNTAGT. The CDR3 loop spans 15 amino acids. Trimming took off 2 bases at V and 0 bases at J, with 8 bases between the two ends. The CDR3 spells CASSDRASSYNEQFF. The CDR3 region has the DNA TGTGCCAGCAGTGACAGGGCGAGCTCCTACAATGAGCAGTTCTTC.

J is TRBJ2-7 and V is TRBV20-1; 13 bases line up with TRBD2. Trimming took 3 bases from V and 2 from J; bases not matched to a gene: 4. The CDR3 length is 15 residues. The germline CDR1 and CDR2 sequences are DFQATT and SNEGSKA (reference sequence). The CDR3 bases are TGCAGTGCTAGCCAACTAGCGGGAGGGCCCTACGAGCAGTACTTC. It is translated as CSASQLAGGPYEQYF.

This clonotype was observed a handful of times. The rearrangement links TRBV6-1 to TRBJ2-3, with a possible D match to TRBD1 (6 bases). From germline, CDR1 is MNHNS and CDR2 SASEGT. This CDR3 spans 14 amino acids. V was trimmed by 10 bases and J by 4 bases, leaving 18 bases between them. The CDR3 loop is CATEKPGHADTQYF. The CDR3 DNA follows: TGTGCCACCGAGAAACCGGGACATGCAGATACGCAGTATTTT.

The chain combines TRBV12-3 or TRBV12-4 with TRBJ1-1; no firm D call. With 5 bases removed from V and 1 base from J, the gap between germline ends came to 11 bases. The CDR3 has 14 amino acids. The CDR3 coding sequence is TGTGCCAGCAGTCCGGCCCAGCCGAACACTGAAGCTTTCTTT. Its protein is CASSPAQPNTEAFF.